The present entry profiles one T cell receptor (beta chain) with its context. Per the authors' pipeline: Reference gene primer amplification in the assay estimated nucleated cell counts. Sequencing used immunoSEQ multiplex PCR; TCRdb keeps in-frame clones, though not all of them. V, J and clone size reflect that table, while D and trimming were determined from the DNA. The table has tens of thousands of clones, 80% to 90% seen once. The sample originates from a study of blood T cell repertoires in COVID-19. Study in general: Italy, Spain and the United States were the sources of the convalescent and acute COVID-19 samples. Sample material is recorded as cDNA or gDNA derived from T cells, B-cell-depleted T cells, or PBMCs.

The CDR3 spans 13 residues. Sequencing was carried out using peripheral blood. The origin of this receptor is a woman between 55 and 75 years old with acute or convalescent COVID-19. The chain couples TRBV12-3 or TRBV12-4 to TRBJ1-1, with D unresolved. The DNA of the CDR3 is TGTGTCGTGGGAGGAGCCCTTAACACTGAAGCTTTCTTT. It codes for CVVGGALNTEAFF.